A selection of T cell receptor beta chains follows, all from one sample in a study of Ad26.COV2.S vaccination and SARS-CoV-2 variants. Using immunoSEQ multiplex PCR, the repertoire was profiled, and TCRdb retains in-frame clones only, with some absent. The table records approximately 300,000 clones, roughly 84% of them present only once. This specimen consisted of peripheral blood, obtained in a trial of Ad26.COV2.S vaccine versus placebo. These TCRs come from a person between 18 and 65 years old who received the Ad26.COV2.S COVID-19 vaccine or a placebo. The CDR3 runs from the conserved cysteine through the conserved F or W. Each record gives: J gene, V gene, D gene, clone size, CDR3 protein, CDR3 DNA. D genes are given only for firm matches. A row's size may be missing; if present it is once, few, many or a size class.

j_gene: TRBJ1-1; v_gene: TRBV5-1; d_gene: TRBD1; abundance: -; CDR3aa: CASSLRGLTEAFF; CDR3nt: TGCGCCAGCAGCCTAAGGGGGCTGACTGAAGCTTTCTTT
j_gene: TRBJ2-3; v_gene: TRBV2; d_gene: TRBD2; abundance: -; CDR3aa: CASSETSGGVDTQYF; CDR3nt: TGTGCCAGCAGCGAGACTAGCGGGGGTGTTGATACGCAGTATTTT
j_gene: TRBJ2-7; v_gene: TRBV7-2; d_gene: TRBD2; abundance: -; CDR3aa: CASSVTSGGSHEQYF; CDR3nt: TGTGCCAGCAGCGTGACTAGCGGGGGGTCCCACGAGCAGTACTTC
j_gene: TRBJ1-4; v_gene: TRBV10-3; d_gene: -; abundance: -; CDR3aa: CASRGGATNEKLFF; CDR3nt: TGTGCCTCCCGTGGCGGGGCAACTAATGAAAAACTGTTTTTT
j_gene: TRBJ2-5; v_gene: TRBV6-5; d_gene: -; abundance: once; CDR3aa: CASSYSAGAETQYF; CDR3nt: TGTGCCAGCAGTTACTCAGCAGGGGCAGAGACCCAGTACTTC
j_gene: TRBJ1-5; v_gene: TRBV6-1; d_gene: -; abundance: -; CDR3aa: CASSEGAPGYQPQHF; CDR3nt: TGTGCCAGCAGTGAGGGGGCCCCGGGTTATCAGCCCCAGCATTTT
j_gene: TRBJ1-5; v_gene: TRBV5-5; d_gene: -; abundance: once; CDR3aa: CASSLERQGGQPQHF; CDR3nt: TGTGCCAGCAGCTTGGAGCGGCAGGGAGGGCAGCCCCAGCATTTT
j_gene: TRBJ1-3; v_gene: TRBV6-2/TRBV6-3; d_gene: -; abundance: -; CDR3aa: CASSYRGAGNTIYF; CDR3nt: TGTGCCAGCAGTTACCGAGGCGCTGGAAACACCATATATTTT
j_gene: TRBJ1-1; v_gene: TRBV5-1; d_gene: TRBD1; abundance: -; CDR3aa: CASRSRQGINTEAFF; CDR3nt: TGCGCCAGCAGGTCCCGACAGGGGATTAACACTGAAGCTTTCTTT
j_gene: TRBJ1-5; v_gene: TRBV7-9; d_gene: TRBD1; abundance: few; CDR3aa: CASSPRQGDQPQHF; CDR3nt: TGTGCCAGCAGCCCAAGACAGGGCGATCAGCCCCAGCATTTT
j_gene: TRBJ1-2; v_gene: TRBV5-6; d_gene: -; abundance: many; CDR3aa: CASSLVQANYGYTF; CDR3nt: TGTGCCAGCAGCTTGGTTCAAGCTAACTATGGCTACACCTTC
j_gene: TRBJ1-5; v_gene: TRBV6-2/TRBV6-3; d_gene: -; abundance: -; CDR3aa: CASSWTLNQPQHF; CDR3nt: TGTGCCAGCAGTTGGACTCTTAATCAGCCCCAGCATTTT